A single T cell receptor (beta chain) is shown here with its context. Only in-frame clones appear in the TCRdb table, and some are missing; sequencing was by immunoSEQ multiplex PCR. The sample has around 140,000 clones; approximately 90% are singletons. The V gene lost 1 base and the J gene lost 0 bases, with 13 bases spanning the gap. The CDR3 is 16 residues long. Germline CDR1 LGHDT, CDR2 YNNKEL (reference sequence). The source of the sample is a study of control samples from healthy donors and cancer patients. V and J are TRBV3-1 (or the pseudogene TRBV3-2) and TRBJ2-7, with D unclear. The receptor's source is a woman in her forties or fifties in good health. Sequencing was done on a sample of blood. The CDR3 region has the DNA TGTGCCAGCAGCCAAGGTCTGCGCCTAAGCTCCTACGAGCAGTACTTC. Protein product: CASSQGLRLSSYEQYF.